This T cell receptor (beta chain) was recovered during a study of blood T cell repertoires in COVID-19. The overall study: Spain, Italy and the United States supplied samples that represented acute and convalescent COVID-19. T cells, B-cell-depleted T cells, or PBMCs provided the cDNA or gDNA that served as material.

In the source study's methods: Reference gene primer amplification gave estimated nucleated cell counts. Profiling relied on immunoSEQ multiplex PCR, and the TCRdb table lists in-frame clones only, not all of them. V and J calls and clone size are those listed in that table; D and trimming were worked out from the DNA. The sample consists of some 130,000 clones, about four fifths of them appearing once. Looked up from germline, CDR1 is DFQATT and CDR2 is SNEGSKA (reference sequence). The CDR3 is 14 amino acids. Trimming removed 3 bases from V and 2 bases from J, with 14 bases in between. The J gene is TRBJ2-7, the V gene TRBV20-1; TRBD2 is a possible D gene (6 bases). The sequencing sample was made of peripheral blood. The receptor was derived from a human donor in a cohort sampled during active COVID-19. The CDR3 DNA follows: TGCAGTGCTAGTCAGACTTGGAGGGCCTACGAGCAGTACTTC. This gives the protein CSASQTWRAYEQYF.